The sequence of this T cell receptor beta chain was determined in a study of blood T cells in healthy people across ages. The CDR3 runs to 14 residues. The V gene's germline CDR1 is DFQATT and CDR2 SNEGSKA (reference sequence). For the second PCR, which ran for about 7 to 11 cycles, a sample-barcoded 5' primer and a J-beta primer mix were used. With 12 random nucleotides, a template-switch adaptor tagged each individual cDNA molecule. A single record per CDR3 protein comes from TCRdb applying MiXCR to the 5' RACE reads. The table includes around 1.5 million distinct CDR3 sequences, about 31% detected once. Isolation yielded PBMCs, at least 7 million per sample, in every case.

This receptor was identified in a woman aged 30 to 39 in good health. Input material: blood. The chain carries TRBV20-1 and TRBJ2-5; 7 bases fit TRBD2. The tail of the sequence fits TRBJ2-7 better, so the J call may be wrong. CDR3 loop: CSASNGGRVHEQYF. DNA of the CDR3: TGCAGTGCTTCGAATGGCGGGAGAGTCCACGAGCAGTACTTC.